Listed below are T cell receptor beta chains from one sample, sequenced in a study of T-cell reconstitution after alpha-beta-depleted transplantation in children. TCRdb ran MiXCR on the PCR reads and lists one entry per CDR3 protein. The data contain fewer than 500,000 distinct CDR3 sequences, about 45% of them singletons. Sample: PBMCs, taken before TCRalphabeta/CD19-depleted stem cell transplant. These TCRs come from a girl aged 2-10 years with aplastic anemia, due to receive a stem cell transplant. Both conserved end residues are part of each CDR3. Only some rows state a clone size, as once, few, many or a class for expanded clones.

v_call clone_size cdr3_aa
TRBV18 few CASSPEGVGYEQYF
TRBV12-3/TRBV12-4 NA CASSLRLPEQFF
TRBV7-8 NA CASSLGPAGVGSYNEQFF
TRBV20-1 NA CSARKGGAYEQYF
TRBV3-1 NA CASSQYGNTEAFF
TRBV18 many CASSPGNSPLHF
TRBV9 many CASSGGSWTGFSDTQYF
TRBV9 NA CASSVIDSGTLTDTQYF
TRBV20-1 many CSARDRLAGGEKLFF
TRBV20-1 NA CSASLQTNTEAFF
TRBV20-1 NA CSASTGGPGTQYF
TRBV29-1 NA CSVPGAPSNEQFF
TRBV7-2 many CASSLRGADTQYF